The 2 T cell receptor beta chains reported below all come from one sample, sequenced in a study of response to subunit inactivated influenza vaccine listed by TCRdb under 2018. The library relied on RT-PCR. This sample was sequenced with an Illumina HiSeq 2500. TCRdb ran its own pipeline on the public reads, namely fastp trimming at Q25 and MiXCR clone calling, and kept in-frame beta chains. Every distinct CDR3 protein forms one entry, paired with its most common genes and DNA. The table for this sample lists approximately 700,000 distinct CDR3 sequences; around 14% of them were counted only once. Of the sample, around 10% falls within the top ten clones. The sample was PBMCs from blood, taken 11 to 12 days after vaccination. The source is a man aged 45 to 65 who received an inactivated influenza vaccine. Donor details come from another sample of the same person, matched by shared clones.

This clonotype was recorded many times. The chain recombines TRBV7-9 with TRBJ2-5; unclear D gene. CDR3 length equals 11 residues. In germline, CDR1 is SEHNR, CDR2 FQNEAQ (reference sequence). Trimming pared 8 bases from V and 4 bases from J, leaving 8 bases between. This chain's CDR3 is CASALGETQYF. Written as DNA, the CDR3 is TGTGCCAGCGCGTTAGGAGAGACCCAGTACTTC.

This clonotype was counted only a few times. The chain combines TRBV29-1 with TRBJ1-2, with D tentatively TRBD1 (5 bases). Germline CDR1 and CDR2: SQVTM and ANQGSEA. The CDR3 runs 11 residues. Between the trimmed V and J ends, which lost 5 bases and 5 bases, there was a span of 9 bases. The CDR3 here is CSVFEGYGYTF. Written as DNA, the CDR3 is TGCAGCGTTTTCGAGGGGTATGGCTACACCTTC.